The rows below give T cell receptor beta chains drawn from one sample of a study of vaccination effects on CD4 cells after COVID-19. For these TCRs, the target antigens are not known. Data came from immunoSEQ multiplex PCR; TCRdb stores just in-frame clones and leaves some out. The sample records tens of thousands of clones, more than 70% being singletons. The starting material was CD4+ T cells from PBMCs cultured with HCoV-229E spike peptides, obtained after COVID-19 vaccination. These receptors were taken from a human donor who received a COVID-19 vaccine. Each CDR3 is given with its conserved first and last residue. Fields, in order: D gene, V gene, clone size, J gene, CDR3 protein, CDR3 DNA. A D gene is named only where the DNA matches it firmly. Not every row has a clone size; where given, it reads once, few, many or a size class.

d_gene: -
v_gene: TRBV18
abundance: -
j_gene: TRBJ1-3
CDR3aa: CASSPLQTNGNTIYF
CDR3nt: TGTGCCAGCTCACCTCTGCAGACCAATGGAAACACCATATATTTT

d_gene: -
v_gene: TRBV7-8
abundance: -
j_gene: TRBJ1-2
CDR3aa: CASALDRSPYGYTF
CDR3nt: TGTGCCAGCGCGCTTGACAGAAGTCCCTATGGCTACACCTTC

d_gene: -
v_gene: TRBV2
abundance: few
j_gene: TRBJ1-1
CDR3aa: CASRGGGGNTEAFF
CDR3nt: TGTGCCAGCAGGGGAGGAGGTGGTAACACTGAAGCTTTCTTT

d_gene: -
v_gene: TRBV28
abundance: -
j_gene: TRBJ1-2
CDR3aa: CASSGRPPGYTF
CDR3nt: TGTGCCAGCAGCGGCAGACCCCCTGGCTACACCTTC

d_gene: -
v_gene: TRBV18
abundance: -
j_gene: TRBJ1-1
CDR3aa: CASSPHPGQYAEAFF
CDR3nt: TGTGCCAGCTCACCCCACCCAGGGCAGTATGCTGAAGCTTTCTTT

d_gene: -
v_gene: TRBV30
abundance: -
j_gene: TRBJ2-1
CDR3aa: CAWSVLVTGGEQFF
CDR3nt: TGTGCCTGGAGTGTACTGGTGACCGGGGGTGAGCAGTTCTTC

d_gene: TRBD1
v_gene: TRBV2
abundance: -
j_gene: TRBJ1-1
CDR3aa: CASSQTTGGLAVAFF
CDR3nt: TGTGCCAGCAGCCAAACGACAGGGGGCTTGGCGGTGGCTTTCTTT

d_gene: -
v_gene: TRBV24-1
abundance: once
j_gene: TRBJ2-2
CDR3aa: CATSDFTGELFF
CDR3nt: TGTGCCACCAGTGATTTTACCGGGGAGCTGTTTTTT

d_gene: -
v_gene: TRBV1
abundance: -
j_gene: TRBJ2-1
CDR3aa: CTSSQDWLAGGLLNEQFF
CDR3nt: TGCACCAGCAGCCAAGATTGGCTAGCGGGGGGGCTCCTCAATGAGCAGTTCTTC

d_gene: -
v_gene: TRBV6-1
abundance: -
j_gene: TRBJ1-5
CDR3aa: CASSEVRGQFRNQPQHF
CDR3nt: TGTGCCAGCAGTGAGGTGAGGGGACAATTTCGCAATCAGCCCCAGCATTTT

d_gene: TRBD1
v_gene: TRBV4-2
abundance: -
j_gene: TRBJ1-5
CDR3aa: CASSQGGQENSNQPQHF
CDR3nt: TGTGCCAGCAGCCAAGGAGGACAGGAGAATAGCAATCAGCCCCAGCATTTT

d_gene: TRBD1
v_gene: TRBV29-1
abundance: -
j_gene: TRBJ1-1
CDR3aa: CSVDSTGASDTEAFF
CDR3nt: TGCAGCGTCGATTCGACAGGGGCAAGTGACACTGAAGCTTTCTTT

d_gene: -
v_gene: TRBV18
abundance: -
j_gene: TRBJ2-3
CDR3aa: CASSRLDVVRTDTQYF
CDR3nt: TGTGCCAGCTCACGCCTAGACGTGGTAAGAACAGATACGCAGTATTTT

d_gene: -
v_gene: TRBV5-5
abundance: -
j_gene: TRBJ1-3
CDR3aa: CASRIGPTPQDTIYF
CDR3nt: TGTGCCAGCAGGATCGGACCTACCCCCCAGGACACCATATATTTT

d_gene: -
v_gene: TRBV6-6
abundance: -
j_gene: TRBJ2-3
CDR3aa: CASTFQGPDTQYF
CDR3nt: TGTGCCAGCACTTTTCAGGGGCCAGATACGCAGTATTTT

d_gene: TRBD1
v_gene: TRBV3-1/TRBV3-2
abundance: -
j_gene: TRBJ1-3
CDR3aa: CASSLDREGGNTIYF
CDR3nt: TGTGCCAGCAGCCTAGACAGGGAAGGAGGAAACACCATATATTTT

d_gene: -
v_gene: TRBV3-1/TRBV3-2
abundance: -
j_gene: TRBJ1-2
CDR3aa: CASSQHRGGTYGYTF
CDR3nt: TGTGCCAGCAGCCAACATCGGGGGGGGACCTATGGCTACACCTTC

d_gene: TRBD2
v_gene: TRBV4-3
abundance: -
j_gene: TRBJ2-3
CDR3aa: CASSRRGLAGATDTQYF
CDR3nt: TGCGCCAGCAGCCGTCGTGGACTAGCGGGGGCCACAGATACGCAGTATTTT

d_gene: TRBD2
v_gene: TRBV28
abundance: -
j_gene: TRBJ2-3
CDR3aa: CASPPTSGHTDTQYF
CDR3nt: TGTGCCAGCCCCCCGACTAGCGGACATACAGATACGCAGTATTTT

d_gene: -
v_gene: TRBV5-1
abundance: -
j_gene: TRBJ1-1
CDR3aa: CASSLGGKGTEAFF
CDR3nt: TGCGCCAGCAGCTTGGGGGGGAAGGGCACTGAAGCTTTCTTT

d_gene: -
v_gene: TRBV6-5
abundance: -
j_gene: TRBJ1-3
CDR3aa: CASSRSGSGNTIYF
CDR3nt: TGTGCCAGCAGTAGGAGTGGCTCTGGAAACACCATATATTTT

d_gene: -
v_gene: TRBV2
abundance: -
j_gene: TRBJ2-4
CDR3aa: CASIRDRDGGKNIQYF
CDR3nt: TGTGCCAGCATCCGAGACAGGGACGGGGGCAAAAACATTCAGTACTTC

d_gene: TRBD1
v_gene: TRBV2
abundance: -
j_gene: TRBJ2-1
CDR3aa: CASSLIWTGRNEQFF
CDR3nt: TGTGCCAGCAGTCTCATCTGGACAGGGCGTAATGAGCAGTTCTTC

d_gene: -
v_gene: TRBV20-1
abundance: -
j_gene: TRBJ2-1
CDR3aa: CSARAQTRIF
CDR3nt: TGCAGTGCTAGAGCCCAGACCCGGATCTTC